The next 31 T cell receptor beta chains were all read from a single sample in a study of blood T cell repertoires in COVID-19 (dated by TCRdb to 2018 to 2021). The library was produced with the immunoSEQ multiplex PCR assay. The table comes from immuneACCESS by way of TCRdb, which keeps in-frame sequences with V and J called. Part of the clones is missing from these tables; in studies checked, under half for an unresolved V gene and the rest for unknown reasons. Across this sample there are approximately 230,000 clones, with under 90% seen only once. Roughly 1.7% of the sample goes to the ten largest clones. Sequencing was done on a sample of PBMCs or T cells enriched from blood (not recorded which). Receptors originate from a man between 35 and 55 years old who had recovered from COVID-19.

Here the CDR3 DNA reads TGTGCCAGCAGCATCCCAAAGACAGGGGGCCGCTACGAGCAGTACTTC. It yields the protein CASSIPKTGGRYEQYF. The rearrangement uses TRBV3-1 (or the pseudogene TRBV3-2) and TRBJ2-7, with 10 positions matching TRBD1. This CDR3 region has 16 residues. The V and J ends lost 5 bases and 3 bases, in that order; junction bases with no gene match: 10. Germline CDR1 LGHDT, CDR2 YNNKEL (reference sequence).

The CDR3 reads CASSLLQGDNEKLFF. Here the CDR3 DNA reads TGCGCCAGCAGCTTGCTCCAGGGGGATAATGAAAAACTGTTTTTT. The V and J genes are TRBV5-1 and TRBJ1-4; 7 nucleotides align to TRBD1. CDR1 and CDR2 (germline): SGHRS, YFSETQ. This CDR3 has 15 amino acids. V dropped 1 base and J dropped 4; count of bases not matched to a gene: 4.

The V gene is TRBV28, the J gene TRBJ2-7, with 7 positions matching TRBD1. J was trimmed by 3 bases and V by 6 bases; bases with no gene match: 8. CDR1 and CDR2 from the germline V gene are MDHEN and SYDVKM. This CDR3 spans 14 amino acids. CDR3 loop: CASRPYSGGYEQYF. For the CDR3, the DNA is TGTGCCAGCAGACCGTACTCAGGGGGCTACGAGCAGTACTTC.

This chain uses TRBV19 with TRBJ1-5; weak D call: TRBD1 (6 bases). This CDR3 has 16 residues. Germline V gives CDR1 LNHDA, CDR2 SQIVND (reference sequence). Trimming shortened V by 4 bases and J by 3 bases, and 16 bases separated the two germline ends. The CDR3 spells CASSTGVEAPNQPQHF. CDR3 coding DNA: TGTGCCAGTAGTACAGGGGTGGAGGCCCCCAATCAGCCCCAGCATTTT.

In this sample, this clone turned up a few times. The CDR3 protein is CASSPRDRLFYEQYF. As DNA, the CDR3 is TGTGCCAGCAGCCCGAGGGATCGGCTGTTCTACGAGCAGTACTTC. The chain carries TRBV7-9 and TRBJ2-7, with D tentatively TRBD2 (5 bases). V gave up 5 bases and J gave up 3 bases, with 17 bases separating them. The CDR3 has 15 residues. Germline V lookup: CDR1 SEHNR, CDR2 FQNEAQ (reference sequence).

In DNA, the CDR3 is TGTGCCAGCAGCGATGCGAATATACGGGACAGCCAAGAGACCCAGTACTTC. This sequence encodes CASSDANIRDSQETQYF. The V gene is TRBV7-2, the J gene TRBJ2-5, with 7 positions matching TRBD1. The CDR3 is 17 amino acids. Germline CDR1 SGHTA, CDR2 FQGNSA. V trimming: 5 bases; J trimming: 1 base; junction bases outside the gene matches: 13.

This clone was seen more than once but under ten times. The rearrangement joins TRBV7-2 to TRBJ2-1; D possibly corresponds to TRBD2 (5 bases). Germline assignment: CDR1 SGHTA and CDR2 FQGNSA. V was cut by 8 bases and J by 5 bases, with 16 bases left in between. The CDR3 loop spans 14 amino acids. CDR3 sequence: CASLQDFLDNEQFF. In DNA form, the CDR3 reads TGTGCCAGCCTCCAGGACTTCCTCGACAATGAGCAGTTCTTC.

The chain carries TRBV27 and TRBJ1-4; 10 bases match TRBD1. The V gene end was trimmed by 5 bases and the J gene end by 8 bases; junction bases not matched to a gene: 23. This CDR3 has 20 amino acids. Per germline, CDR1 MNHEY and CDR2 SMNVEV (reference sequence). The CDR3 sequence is CASSPYRRQGAQGVGEKLFF. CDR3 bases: TGTGCCAGCAGTCCCTACCGTAGACAGGGGGCGCAAGGGGTTGGGGAAAAACTGTTTTTT.

The CDR3 DNA follows: TGTGCCAGTAGCATGACAGTGATGAACACTGAAGCTTTCTTT. Its translation: CASSMTVMNTEAFF. V usage is TRBV19 and J usage is TRBJ1-1, with D possibly TRBD1 on 5 matching bases. V was trimmed by 6 bases and J by 0 bases, leaving 11 bases between them. The CDR3 is 14 residues long. CDR1 LNHDA and CDR2 SQIVND come from the germline V gene (reference sequence).

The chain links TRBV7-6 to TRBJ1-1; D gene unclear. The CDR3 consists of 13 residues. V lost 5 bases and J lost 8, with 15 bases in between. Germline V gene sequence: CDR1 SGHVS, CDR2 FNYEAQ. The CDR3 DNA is TGTGCCAGCAGCCCGACCGACGGGATAGAAGCTTTCTTT. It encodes CASSPTDGIEAFF.

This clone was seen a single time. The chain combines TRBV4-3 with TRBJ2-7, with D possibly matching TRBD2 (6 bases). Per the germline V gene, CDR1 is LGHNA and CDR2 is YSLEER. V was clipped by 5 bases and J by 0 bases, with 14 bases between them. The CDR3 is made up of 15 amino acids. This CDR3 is CASSVRDGSSYEQYF. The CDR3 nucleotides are TGCGCCAGCAGCGTCCGGGACGGGAGCTCCTACGAGCAGTACTTC.

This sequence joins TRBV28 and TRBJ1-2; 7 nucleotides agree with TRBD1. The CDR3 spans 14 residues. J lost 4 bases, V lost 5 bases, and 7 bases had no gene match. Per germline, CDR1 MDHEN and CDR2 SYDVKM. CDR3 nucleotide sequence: TGTGCCAGCAGTGCAGGGGGACAGATCTATGGCTACACCTTC. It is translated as CASSAGGQIYGYTF.

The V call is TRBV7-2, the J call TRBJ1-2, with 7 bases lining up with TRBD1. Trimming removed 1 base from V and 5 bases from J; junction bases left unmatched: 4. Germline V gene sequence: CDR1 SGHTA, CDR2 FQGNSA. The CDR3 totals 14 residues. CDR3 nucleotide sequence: TGTGCCAGCAGCTTAGTCGGGACAGATTATGGCTACACCTTC. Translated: CASSLVGTDYGYTF. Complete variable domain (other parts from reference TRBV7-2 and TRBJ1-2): GAGVSQSPSNKVTEKGKDVELRCDPISGHTALYWYRQSLGQGLEFLIYFQGNSAPDKSGLPSDRFSAERTGGSVSTLTIQRTQQEDSAVYLCASSLVGTDYGYTFGSGTRLTVV.

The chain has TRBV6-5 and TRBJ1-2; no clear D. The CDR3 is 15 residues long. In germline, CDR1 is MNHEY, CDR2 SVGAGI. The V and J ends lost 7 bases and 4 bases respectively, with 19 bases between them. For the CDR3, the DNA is TGTGCCAGCACCCCGGCCTTCGGCAGCGCCTATGGCTACACCTTC. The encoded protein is CASTPAFGSAYGYTF.

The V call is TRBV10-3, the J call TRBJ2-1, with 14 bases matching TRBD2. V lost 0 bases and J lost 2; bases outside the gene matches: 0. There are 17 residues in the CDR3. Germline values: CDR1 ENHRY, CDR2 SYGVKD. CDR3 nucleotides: TGTGCCATCAGTGAGTCGACTAGCGGGGGGGCCTACAATGAGCAGTTCTTC. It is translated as CAISESTSGGAYNEQFF.

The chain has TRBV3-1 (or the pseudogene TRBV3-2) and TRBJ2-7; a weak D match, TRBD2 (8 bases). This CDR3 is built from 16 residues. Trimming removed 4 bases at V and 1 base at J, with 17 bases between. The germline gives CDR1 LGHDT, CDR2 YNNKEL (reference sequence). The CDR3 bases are TGTGCCAGCAGCCCCGGGGGGGAGGGGGCATCCTACGAGCAGTACTTC. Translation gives CASSPGGEGASYEQYF.

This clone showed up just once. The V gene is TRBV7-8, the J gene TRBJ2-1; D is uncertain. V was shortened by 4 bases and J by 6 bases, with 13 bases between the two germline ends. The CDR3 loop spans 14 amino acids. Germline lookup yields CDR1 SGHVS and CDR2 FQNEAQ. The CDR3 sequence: CASSSVRIANEQFF. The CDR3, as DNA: TGTGCCAGCAGCTCCGTCAGGATCGCCAATGAGCAGTTCTTC.

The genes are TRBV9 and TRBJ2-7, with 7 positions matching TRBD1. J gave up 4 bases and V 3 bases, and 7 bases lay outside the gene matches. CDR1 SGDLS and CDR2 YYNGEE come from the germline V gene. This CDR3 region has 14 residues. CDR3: CASSATNRGYEQYF. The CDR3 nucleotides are TGTGCCAGCAGCGCAACGAACAGGGGTTACGAGCAGTACTTC.

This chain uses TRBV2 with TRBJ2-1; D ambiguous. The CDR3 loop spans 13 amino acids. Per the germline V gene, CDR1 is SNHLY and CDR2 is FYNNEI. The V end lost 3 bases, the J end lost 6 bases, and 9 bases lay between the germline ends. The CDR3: CASSDQSRNEQFF. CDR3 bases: TGTGCCAGCAGTGACCAGTCACGCAATGAGCAGTTCTTC.

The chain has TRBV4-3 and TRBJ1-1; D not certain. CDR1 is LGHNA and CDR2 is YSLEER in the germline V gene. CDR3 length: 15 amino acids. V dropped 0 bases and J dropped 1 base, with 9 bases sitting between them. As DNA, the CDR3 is TGCGCCAGCAGCCAAGATTCGTCGAGGAACACTGAAGCTTTCTTT. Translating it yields CASSQDSSRNTEAFF.

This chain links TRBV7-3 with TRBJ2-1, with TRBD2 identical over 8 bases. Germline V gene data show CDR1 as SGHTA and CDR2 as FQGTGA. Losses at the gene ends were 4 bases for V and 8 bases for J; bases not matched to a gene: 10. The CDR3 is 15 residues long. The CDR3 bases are TGTGCCAGCAGCTCTAACGGGGGGGCCGTTGATGAGCAGTTCTTC. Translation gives CASSSNGGAVDEQFF.

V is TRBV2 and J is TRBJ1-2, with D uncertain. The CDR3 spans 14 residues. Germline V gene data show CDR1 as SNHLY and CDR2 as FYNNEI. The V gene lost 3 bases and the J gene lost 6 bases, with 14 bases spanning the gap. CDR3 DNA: TGTGCCAGCAGTGAGTCTGTCAGGACTGATGGCTACACCTTC. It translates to CASSESVRTDGYTF.

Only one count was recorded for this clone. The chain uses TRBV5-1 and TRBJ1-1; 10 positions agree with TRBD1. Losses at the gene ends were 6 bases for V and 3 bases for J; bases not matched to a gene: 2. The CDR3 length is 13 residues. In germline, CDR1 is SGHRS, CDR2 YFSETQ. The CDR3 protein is CASNGQGDTEAFF. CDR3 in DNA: TGCGCCAGCAACGGACAGGGGGACACTGAAGCTTTCTTT.

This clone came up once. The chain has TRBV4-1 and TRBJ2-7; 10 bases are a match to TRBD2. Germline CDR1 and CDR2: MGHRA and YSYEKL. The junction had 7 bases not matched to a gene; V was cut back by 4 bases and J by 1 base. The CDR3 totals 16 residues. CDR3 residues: CASSLYGLADSYEQYF. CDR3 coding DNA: TGCGCCAGCAGCCTATATGGACTAGCGGATTCCTACGAGCAGTACTTC.

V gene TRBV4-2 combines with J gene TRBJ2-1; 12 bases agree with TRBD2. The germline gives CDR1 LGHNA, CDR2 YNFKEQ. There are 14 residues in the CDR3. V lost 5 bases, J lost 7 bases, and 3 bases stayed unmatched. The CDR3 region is CASSYGLAGNEQFF. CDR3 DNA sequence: TGTGCCAGCAGCTATGGACTAGCGGGGAATGAGCAGTTCTTC.

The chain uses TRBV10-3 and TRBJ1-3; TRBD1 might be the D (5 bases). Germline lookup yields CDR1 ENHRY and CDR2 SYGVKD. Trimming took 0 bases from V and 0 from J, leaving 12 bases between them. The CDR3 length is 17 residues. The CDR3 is CAISESGQSSSGNTIYF. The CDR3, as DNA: TGTGCCATCAGTGAGTCGGGGCAGAGTTCCTCTGGAAACACCATATATTTT.

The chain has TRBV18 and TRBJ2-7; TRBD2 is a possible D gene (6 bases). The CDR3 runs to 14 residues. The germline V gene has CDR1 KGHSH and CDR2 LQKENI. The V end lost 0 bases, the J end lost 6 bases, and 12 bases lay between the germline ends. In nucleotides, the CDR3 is TGTGCCAGCTCACCACCACCGGGAGTAGGCGAGCAGTACTTC. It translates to CASSPPPGVGEQYF.

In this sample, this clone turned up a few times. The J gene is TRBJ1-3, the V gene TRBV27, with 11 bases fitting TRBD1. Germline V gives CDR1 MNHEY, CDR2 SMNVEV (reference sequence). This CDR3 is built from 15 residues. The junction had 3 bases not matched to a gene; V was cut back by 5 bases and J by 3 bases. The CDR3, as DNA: TGTGCCAGCAGTAAGGACAGGGGGCTTGGAAACACCATATATTTT. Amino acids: CASSKDRGLGNTIYF.

The CDR3, as DNA: TGTGCCAGCAGCACAGTGCATCGTGGAAACACCATATATTTT. It translates to CASSTVHRGNTIYF. J is TRBJ1-3 and V is TRBV7-9, with D uncertain. V dropped 5 bases and J dropped 3 bases, with 11 bases sitting between them. Germline-derived CDR1 and CDR2 are SEHNR and FQNEAQ (reference sequence). This CDR3 comprises 14 residues.

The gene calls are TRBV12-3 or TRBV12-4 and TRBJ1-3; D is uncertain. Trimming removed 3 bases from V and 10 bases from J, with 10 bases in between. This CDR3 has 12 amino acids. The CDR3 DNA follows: TGTGCCAGCAGTTTGGAGGAACCTACCATATATTTT. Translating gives CASSLEEPTIYF.

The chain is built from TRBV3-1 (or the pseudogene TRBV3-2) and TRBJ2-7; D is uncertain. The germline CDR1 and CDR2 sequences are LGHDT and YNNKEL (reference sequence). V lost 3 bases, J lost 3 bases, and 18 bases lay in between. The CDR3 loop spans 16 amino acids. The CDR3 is CASSQVFWRRSYEQYF. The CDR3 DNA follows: TGTGCCAGCAGCCAGGTTTTCTGGCGGAGAAGCTACGAGCAGTACTTC.